The clone carrying this TCR beta chain has more than one count but fewer than ten. Its antigen is not known. Germline lookup yields CDR1 SGHRS and CDR2 YFSETQ. The CDR3 has 14 amino acids. The V and J ends lost 0 bases and 0 bases respectively, with 5 bases between them. Starting material of 450 to 550 ng total RNA yielded TCR beta cDNA via a constant-region primer. Library construction for TCR beta comprised three nested multiplex PCR rounds performed with slightly modified ARM-PCR. The study ran its first two PCR rounds for 9 to 10 cycles each, using TRBV1-TRBV30 forward primers and a C-beta reverse primer. TCRdb analysed the multiplex PCR reads with MiXCR anew, one entry per CDR3 protein. The sample contains about 180,000 distinct CDR3 sequences, roughly three fifths of which appear only once. Alongside blood RNA obtained from unsorted whole blood, germline DNA was also extracted. The sample belongs to a study of tumor-infiltrating lymphocytes in primary liver carcinoma. Across the study: Enrolled patients were male and female, aged 30 to 69 years.

Regarding the study as a whole: Relative to blood, tumors carried a significantly larger fraction of the repertoire in their top 250 clones (p = 0.039). Bulk unsorted samples prevented comparison of CD4+ and CD8+ repertoires. Tumor region pairs overlapped more than did tumor-adjacent and tumor-blood pairs.

The sample consisted of peripheral blood. The chain carries TRBV5-1 and TRBJ2-3; D remains unclear. This TCR was sampled from a man aged 35-49 years with primary liver carcinoma and hepatitis B virus infection. CDR3: CASSLAQSTDTQYF. CDR3 DNA: TGCGCCAGCAGCTTGGCGCAGAGCACAGATACGCAGTATTTT.